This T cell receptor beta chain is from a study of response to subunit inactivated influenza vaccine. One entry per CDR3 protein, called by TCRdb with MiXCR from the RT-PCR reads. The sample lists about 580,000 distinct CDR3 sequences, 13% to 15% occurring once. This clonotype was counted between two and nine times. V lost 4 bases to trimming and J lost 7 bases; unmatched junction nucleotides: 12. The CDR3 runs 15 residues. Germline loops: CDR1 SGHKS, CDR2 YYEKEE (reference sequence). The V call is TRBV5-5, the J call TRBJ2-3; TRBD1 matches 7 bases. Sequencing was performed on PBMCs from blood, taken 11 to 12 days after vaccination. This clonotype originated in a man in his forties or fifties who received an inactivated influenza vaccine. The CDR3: CASSISGTELYTQYF. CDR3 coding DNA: TGTGCCAGCAGCATATCCGGGACAGAACTCTATACGCAGTATTTT.